These 30 T cell receptor beta chains were all obtained from the same sample, sequenced in a study of identical twins (dated by TCRdb to about 2016). Library preparation was by 5' RACE. Data came from an Illumina HiSeq 2000. In-frame beta chains were kept once TCRdb had trimmed the public reads at Q25 with fastp and called clones with MiXCR. Each CDR3 protein gets just one entry, which takes the most common genes and DNA from the rows behind it. The sample table contains about 530,000 distinct CDR3 sequences; only one count was recorded for approximately 14% of them. The top ten clonotypes cover more than 0.4% of the sample. This sample also belongs to another study, concerning yellow fever vaccine responses in identical twins.

Sequences were obtained from CD4+ T cells sorted from blood. The receptors were sampled from a woman aged 18-29 years in good health.

The rearrangement joins TRBV5-1 to TRBJ2-1, with D unresolved. Germline values: CDR1 SGHRS, CDR2 YFSETQ. Between the trimmed V and J ends, which lost 0 bases and 6 bases, there was a span of 13 bases. The CDR3 spans 15 residues. The CDR3 DNA sequence: TGCGCCAGCAGCTTGGGGGCTACCGGATCCAATGAGCAGTTCTTC. It specifies CASSLGATGSNEQFF.

V is TRBV10-3 and J is TRBJ2-3; a weak D match, TRBD2 (5 bases). V lost 2 bases and J 1 base, leaving 16 bases between the germline ends. The germline V gene has CDR1 ENHRY and CDR2 SYGVKD. The CDR3 runs 17 residues. CDR3 amino acids: CAISESGGREGTDTQYF. The CDR3 DNA is TGTGCCATCAGTGAGAGCGGCGGACGAGAAGGCACAGATACGCAGTATTTT.

The table lists this clonotype with a few counts. One end of the junction fails to match germline, which may point to a read error. The chain uses TRBV6-5 and TRBJ1-1; D gene ambiguous. Germline V lookup: CDR1 MNHEY, CDR2 SVGAGI. There are 16 residues in the CDR3. The CDR3 DNA sequence: TGTGCCAGCAGTTATTTGGCAGCACCATTGAACACTGAAGCCTTCTTT. Translation gives CASSYLAAPLNTEAFF.

There are a few counts of this clonotype. V gene TRBV24-1 combines with J gene TRBJ2-7; a possible D gene is TRBD1 (6 bases). From germline, CDR1 is KGHDR and CDR2 SFDVKD. V lost 2 bases to trimming and J lost 2 bases, with 15 bases between them. The CDR3 runs to 16 residues. CDR3 DNA sequence: TGTGCCACCAGTGATTCCCCCGGACAGAGCACCTACGAGCAGTACTTC. This translates into CATSDSPGQSTYEQYF.

This clonotype was seen ten or more times. This sequence joins TRBV6-6 and TRBJ1-1, with a tentative D call TRBD1 (5 bases). CDR3 length: 13 residues. CDR1 is MNHNY, CDR2 SVGAGI, per germline (reference sequence). Trimming took off 7 bases at V and 1 base at J, with 10 bases between the two ends. CDR3 amino acids: CASKGTANTEAFF. The CDR3, as DNA: TGTGCCAGCAAAGGGACCGCGAACACTGAAGCTTTCTTT.

A few counts support this clonotype. The gene calls are TRBV10-3 and TRBJ1-4; the D is unclear. Germline CDR1 is ENHRY and CDR2 is SYGVKD. V lost 10 bases and J 4 bases, leaving 16 bases between the germline ends. The length of the CDR3 is 14 residues. CDR3 DNA sequence: TGTGCCACAAGGGAAACAGCCTATAATGAAAAACTGTTTTTT. The encoded protein is CATRETAYNEKLFF.

CDR3 DNA: TGTGCCAGCAGTTTCCAGGGGGGGGCCTGGGATACGCAGTATTTT. It codes for CASSFQGGAWDTQYF. The chain is built from TRBV27 and TRBJ2-3; TRBD1 or TRBD2 may be the D gene (7 bases each). V was cut by 3 bases and J by 6 bases, with 16 bases left in between. The CDR3 totals 15 residues. Germline-derived CDR1 and CDR2 are MNHEY and SMNVEV (reference sequence).

The rearrangement uses TRBV7-9 and TRBJ2-3; D unclear. The CDR3 is 13 amino acids. V was clipped by 7 bases and J by 6 bases, with 14 bases between them. Germline V CDR1 and CDR2: SEHNR, FQNEAQ (reference sequence). The CDR3 here is CASTYQGSDTQYF. The CDR3 region has the DNA TGTGCCAGCACCTACCAAGGGTCGGATACGCAGTATTTT.

The chain uses TRBV28 and TRBJ2-4; D is unclear. CDR1 and CDR2 (germline): MDHEN, SYDVKM. The CDR3 has 13 residues. The V end lost 6 bases, the J end lost 5 bases, and 11 bases lay between the germline ends. Here the CDR3 reads CASRWGGENIQYF. DNA of the CDR3: TGTGCCAGCAGATGGGGTGGGGAAAACATTCAGTACTTC.

This clonotype has a handful of counts. V and J are TRBV7-6 and TRBJ2-5; the D gene could be TRBD1 or TRBD2 (5 bases each). CDR3 length: 16 residues. The V gene lost 0 bases and the J gene lost 5 bases, with 16 bases spanning the gap. The germline V gene has CDR1 SGHVS and CDR2 FNYEAQ. The CDR3, as DNA: TGTGCCAGCAGCTTAGCGTCAGGGAGTGTTGTGGAGACCCAGTACTTC. Protein sequence: CASSLASGSVVETQYF.

The V call is TRBV12-3 or TRBV12-4, the J call TRBJ1-5; unclear D gene. Between the trimmed V and J ends, which lost 3 bases and 4 bases, there was a span of 7 bases. CDR3 length: 13 amino acids. The CDR3 nucleotides are TGTGCCAGCAGTTTTCGGCCTAATCAGCCCCAGCATTTT. Amino acid sequence: CASSFRPNQPQHF.

The chain joins TRBV20-1 to TRBJ2-5; 9 bases align to TRBD2. The germline V gene has CDR1 DFQATT and CDR2 SNEGSKA (reference sequence). Unmatched junction bases numbered 8, after V lost 3 bases and J lost 6 bases. This CDR3 is built from 14 residues. CDR3 sequence: CSASLAGGPQTQYF. The CDR3 DNA reads TGCAGTGCTAGTTTGGCGGGAGGGCCGCAGACCCAGTACTTC.

There are a few counts of this clonotype. The V call is TRBV5-1, the J call TRBJ2-3; 9 nucleotides line up with TRBD2. Trimming at V came to 5 bases and at J to 3 bases, leaving 7 bases not matched to a gene. This CDR3 contains 15 residues. Germline V gene sequence: CDR1 SGHRS, CDR2 YFSETQ. The DNA for the CDR3 is TGCGCCAGCAGGTCCCCTAGCGGGGAGACAGATACGCAGTATTTT. It is translated as CASRSPSGETDTQYF.

The table lists this clonotype with a few counts. V gene TRBV5-1 combines with J gene TRBJ1-6; D is unclear. Trimming cost V 4 bases and J 9 bases, with 11 bases left between them. This CDR3 has 13 amino acids. Looked up from germline, CDR1 is SGHRS and CDR2 is YFSETQ. CDR3: CASSPSTSSPLHF. DNA of the CDR3: TGCGCCAGCAGCCCCAGTACGTCTTCACCCCTCCACTTT.

V gene TRBV20-1 combines with J gene TRBJ2-7; 8 bases align to TRBD2. Germline trimming cut 2 bases from V and 6 bases from J; bases unmatched to any gene: 12. This CDR3 is 15 amino acids long. Germline V gives CDR1 DFQATT, CDR2 SNEGSKA (reference sequence). CDR3 DNA sequence: TGCAGTGCTAGACGCCCGGGACTAGTTACGACCGAGCAGTACTTC. Protein: CSARRPGLVTTEQYF.

The chain joins TRBV2 to TRBJ1-3; no clear D. Germline assignment: CDR1 SNHLY and CDR2 FYNNEI. The V gene lost 1 base and the J gene lost 0 bases, with 7 bases spanning the gap. The CDR3 runs to 15 residues. CDR3 coding DNA: TGTGCCAGCAGTGAAGGGGCCATCTCTGGAAACACCATATATTTT. Its protein product is CASSEGAISGNTIYF.

The V gene is TRBV3-1, the J gene TRBJ2-2; tentatively, D is TRBD1 (5 bases). Germline loops: CDR1 LGHDT, CDR2 YNNKEL (reference sequence). The germline V and J ends were trimmed by 4 bases and 0 bases, with 12 bases remaining between them. This CDR3 region has 16 residues. Written as DNA, the CDR3 is TGTGCCAGCAGCCGCCATGACAGTCCGAACACCGGGGAGCTGTTTTTT. The encoded protein is CASSRHDSPNTGELFF.

The V and J genes are TRBV24-1 and TRBJ2-1; 7 bases align to TRBD1. Germline trimming cut 7 bases from V and 4 bases from J; bases unmatched to any gene: 3. Germline CDR1 is KGHDR and CDR2 is SFDVKD. The CDR3 extends over 13 amino acids. The CDR3 DNA is TGTGCCACCAGCAGGGGGTCATACAATGAGCAGTTCTTC. This encodes CATSRGSYNEQFF.

In its sample, this clonotype was seen a few times. The DNA of the CDR3 is TGTGCCAGCAGCTTAGCACAGGGGGTGCAGTACGAGCAGTACTTC. As protein: CASSLAQGVQYEQYF. The chain recombines TRBV7-6 with TRBJ2-7; TRBD1 matches 8 bases. V was clipped by 0 bases and J by 4 bases; unmatched bases: 5. CDR3 length: 15 amino acids. Per the germline V gene, CDR1 is SGHVS and CDR2 is FNYEAQ.

This clonotype occurred many times. This chain joins TRBV12-3 or TRBV12-4 and TRBJ2-5; D call uncertain. The CDR3 has 14 amino acids. V lost 1 base and J 1 base, leaving 7 bases between the germline ends. The CDR3 DNA follows: TGTGCCAGCAGTTTAGACAGCCTCCAAGAGACCCAGTACTTC. Translated: CASSLDSLQETQYF.

This clonotype appeared a few times. The J gene is TRBJ2-1, the V gene TRBV12-3 or TRBV12-4; D is unclear. V lost 5 bases and J lost 1, with 6 bases in between. This CDR3 comprises 13 residues. The CDR3, as DNA: TGTGCCAGCAGTCTACAGTCCTACAATGAGCAGTTCTTC. This translates into CASSLQSYNEQFF.

The genes are TRBV7-9 and TRBJ1-6; D ambiguous. V lost 0 bases and J 0 bases, leaving 6 bases between the germline ends. The CDR3 length is 16 residues. CDR1 is SEHNR and CDR2 is FQNEAQ in the germline V gene (reference sequence). CDR3 DNA sequence: TGTGCCAGCAGCTTAGCGACGGGCTCCTATAATTCACCCCTCCACTTT. Encoded protein: CASSLATGSYNSPLHF. Full variable domain (missing parts from reference TRBV7-9 and TRBJ1-6): DTGVSQNPRHKITKRGQNVTFRCDPISEHNRLYWYRQTLGQGPEFLTYFQNEAQLEKSRLLSDRFSAERPKGSFSTLEIQRTEQGDSAMYLCASSLATGSYNSPLHFGNGTRLTVT.

This clonotype came up a few times. One junction end does not reproduce the germline sequence, and a read error may be involved. V and J are TRBV2 and TRBJ2-7, with 9 bases matching TRBD1. The CDR3 is 12 residues long. CDR1 and CDR2 from the germline V gene are SNHLY and FYNNEI. CDR3 residues: CASSHSQGALLF. The CDR3 bases are TGTGCCAGCAGTCACTCACAGGGGGCACTTCTTTTC.

This clonotype was recorded a few times. This chain links TRBV6-1 with TRBJ2-5, with unresolved D. The V gene's germline CDR1 is MNHNS and CDR2 SASEGT. Trimming cost V 6 bases and J 4 bases, with 9 bases left between them. This CDR3 spans 12 amino acids. The CDR3 loop is CASSGMGETQYF. CDR3 in DNA: TGTGCCAGCAGCGGTATGGGAGAGACCCAGTACTTC.

The chain recombines TRBV2 with TRBJ2-3; D call uncertain. The germline V and J ends were trimmed by 3 bases and 2 bases, with 18 bases remaining between them. The CDR3 spans 17 residues. Germline assignment: CDR1 SNHLY and CDR2 FYNNEI. The DNA for the CDR3 is TGTGCCAGCAGTGAGGCGGCCCAAGGTTGGGACACAGATACGCAGTATTTT. Translated, it gives CASSEAAQGWDTDTQYF.

The count of this clonotype is one. The chain recombines TRBV9 with TRBJ2-1; weak D call: TRBD1 (5 bases). The V gene lost 0 bases and the J gene lost 7 bases, with 17 bases spanning the gap. The CDR3 runs to 16 residues. CDR1 SGDLS and CDR2 YYNGEE come from the germline V gene. The CDR3 loop reads CASSVAPSQGLNEQFF. The CDR3 DNA follows: TGTGCCAGCAGCGTAGCTCCCAGCCAGGGCCTTAATGAGCAGTTCTTC.

This clonotype was seen more than once but under ten times. The chain uses TRBV5-1 and TRBJ1-2, with TRBD1 matching 12 bases. Germline V gene data show CDR1 as SGHRS and CDR2 as YFSETQ. Trimming took 4 bases from V and 6 from J; bases not matched to a gene: 7. This CDR3 is 15 amino acids long. CDR3 DNA: TGCGCCAGCAGCCCCGGGACAGGGGGCGCAGATGGCTACACCTTC. Protein product: CASSPGTGGADGYTF. Drawing the rest from reference TRBV5-1 and TRBJ1-2, the complete variable domain is KAGVTQTPRYLIKTRGQQVTLSCSPISGHRSVSWYQQTPGQGLQFLFEYFSETQRNKGNFPGRFSGRQFSNSRSEMNVSTLELGDSALYLCASSPGTGGADGYTFGSGTRLTVV.

This clonotype was counted only a few times. This chain links TRBV11-2 with TRBJ1-1; D gene ambiguous. V lost 3 bases, J lost 5 bases, and 16 bases lay in between. CDR1 is SGHAT and CDR2 is FQNNGV in the germline V gene. The length of the CDR3 is 15 residues. CDR3 nucleotide sequence: TGTGCCAGCAGCTTCTTAGTCGGATCCCGAACTGAAGCTTTCTTT. This sequence encodes CASSFLVGSRTEAFF. The full variable domain, in which reference TRBV11-2 and TRBJ1-1 provide the parts outside the CDR3, is EAGVAQSPRYKIIEKRQSVAFWCNPISGHATLYWYQQILGQGPKLLIQFQNNGVVDDSQLPKDRFSAERLKGVDSTLKIQPAKLEDSAVYLCASSFLVGSRTEAFFGQGTRLTVV.

This clonotype has only a few counts. The chain recombines TRBV20-1 with TRBJ1-2, with TRBD1 as a possible D gene (6 bases). The CDR3 has 12 amino acids. V gave up 5 bases and J gave up 5 bases, with 12 bases separating them. Germline CDR1 is DFQATT and CDR2 is SNEGSKA (reference sequence). CDR3 sequence reads: CSASTGQYGYTF. The CDR3 DNA follows: TGCAGTGCTTCGACAGGACAGTATGGCTACACCTTC.

The chain is built from TRBV29-1 and TRBJ1-2, with unresolved D. Trimming stripped 1 base from V and 7 bases from J, with 13 bases between. Germline CDR1 and CDR2: SQVTM and ANQGSEA. The CDR3 has 13 residues. CDR3 sequence: CSVEVAGNGGYTF. Here the CDR3 DNA reads TGCAGCGTTGAAGTTGCGGGGAACGGTGGCTACACCTTC.